Detailed here is one T cell receptor beta chain. What it recognizes is unknown. The CDR3 is made up of 15 amino acids. V dropped 3 bases and J dropped 6 bases, with 14 bases sitting between them. Germline assignment: CDR1 LNHDA and CDR2 SQIVND (reference sequence). Sequenced by immunoSEQ multiplex PCR; TCRdb stores in-frame clones only, minus some. The sample has fewer than 150,000 clones; 70% to 85% are singletons. The data stem from a study of cytomegalovirus exposure and HLA in healthy donors. Turning to the study itself: A subsequent analysis reported that the roughly 120 validation repertoires were produced on the same platform that had also been used for the roughly 700 first-cohort repertoires. Study-wide results and limits: Most sequenced TCRs were rare (though some public TCRs occurred in many donors). It was reportedly the case that the classifier diagnosed cytomegalovirus status with high specificity and sensitivity.

This TCR derives from a man younger than 40 in good health and CMV-seropositive. This chain uses TRBV19 with TRBJ2-2; possibly TRBD1 for D (6 bases). Sequencing was carried out using PBMCs. CDR3 bases: TGTGCCAGTAGTATGGCAGGGGTGCAGGCCGGGGAGCTGTTTTTT. It encodes CASSMAGVQAGELFF.